What follows are 21 T cell receptor beta chains derived from one specimen sequenced in a study of T-cell reconstitution after alpha-beta-depleted transplantation in children. This sample's TCRbeta library carried unique molecular identifier barcodes. Each CDR3 protein is one row after TCRdb ran MiXCR on the PCR reads. The sample records around 340,000 distinct CDR3 sequences, 13% being singletons. Sequenced here: PBMCs, sampled from the stem cell graft. All receptors derive from a human donor who donated a stem cell graft to a child with Fanconi anemia.

This chain uses TRBV4-3 with TRBJ1-6; D is ambiguous. The CDR3 spans 13 residues. The germline V gene encodes CDR1 LGHNA and CDR2 YSLEER. Trimming removed 3 bases from V and 13 bases from J, with 13 bases in between. The CDR3 DNA is TGCGCCAGCAGCCATGATCCCGGGTCCCCCCTCCACTTT. Translated, it gives CASSHDPGSPLHF.

This clonotype was seen many times. The rearrangement joins TRBV7-2 to TRBJ2-5, with a weak D call TRBD1 (5 bases). The CDR3 spans 14 residues. The ends were cut back, 10 bases at V and 4 bases at J, with 19 bases in the middle. Germline-derived CDR1 and CDR2 are SGHTA and FQGNSA. The CDR3 DNA is TGTGCCATTGTTGAATTGGGGCTCGGAGAGACCCAGTACTTC. It is translated as CAIVELGLGETQYF.

This clonotype was detected a few times. The genes are TRBV6-2 or TRBV6-3 and TRBJ2-7, with D unresolved. Per the germline V gene, CDR1 is MNHEY and CDR2 is SVGEGT. The CDR3 consists of 13 residues. V lost 1 base to trimming and J lost 4 bases, with 8 bases between them. The CDR3: CASSYFSLYEQYF. The CDR3 bases are TGTGCCAGCAGTTACTTCTCACTATACGAGCAGTACTTC.

This clonotype showed up just a few times. The chain combines TRBV25-1 with TRBJ1-6; tentative D call: TRBD1 (5 bases). This CDR3 is built from 13 residues. V dropped 1 base and J dropped 10 bases, with 8 bases sitting between them. Per germline, CDR1 MGHDK and CDR2 SYGVNS. The CDR3 here is CASSEFQGSPLHF. CDR3 in DNA: TGTGCCAGCAGTGAATTTCAGGGATCACCCCTCCACTTT.

This clonotype has more than one count but fewer than ten. The missing conserved phenylalanine or tryptophan at the end of this CDR3 makes a read error likely. J is TRBJ1-5 and V is TRBV2; a weak D match, TRBD1 (5 bases). CDR1 is SNHLY, CDR2 FYNNEI, per germline. The germline V and J ends were trimmed by 4 bases and 7 bases, with 11 bases remaining between them. The CDR3 extends over 13 amino acids. CDR3 residues: CASSGQPGQPQHY. Here the CDR3 DNA reads TGTGCCAGCAGTGGACAGCCAGGGCAGCCCCAGCATTAT.

The gene calls are TRBV10-1 and TRBJ2-3, with 8 bases that match TRBD2. With V trimmed by 4 bases and J by 4 bases, 10 bases remained unmatched. The germline V gene encodes CDR1 WNHNN and CDR2 SYGVQD (reference sequence). This CDR3 contains 16 residues. In DNA form, the CDR3 reads TGCGCCAGCAGTGCAGGAGCGGGGGTTATTGCAGATACGCAGTATTTT. It specifies CASSAGAGVIADTQYF.

Only a few counts were recorded for this clonotype. The V call is TRBV12-3 or TRBV12-4, the J call TRBJ2-7; D is unclear. The V and J ends lost 7 bases and 6 bases respectively, with 16 bases between them. CDR3 length: 13 residues. The CDR3 reads CASTPRLLGEQYF. The CDR3, as DNA: TGTGCCAGCACCCCCAGGTTGCTCGGCGAGCAGTACTTC.

The chain has TRBV7-8 and TRBJ2-2, with D possibly being TRBD1 (6 bases). Germline loops: CDR1 SGHVS, CDR2 FQNEAQ. V was trimmed by 5 bases and J by 3 bases, leaving 19 bases between them. This CDR3 contains 17 residues. DNA of the CDR3: TGTGCCAGCAGCCCTACTATCAGACAGGACTACACCGGGGAGCTGTTTTTT. Encoded protein: CASSPTIRQDYTGELFF.

V is TRBV20-1 and J is TRBJ1-6, with a tentative D call TRBD1 (5 bases). The CDR3 sequence is 18 residues long. V gave up 0 bases and J gave up 5 bases, with 20 bases separating them. Per the germline V gene, CDR1 is DFQATT and CDR2 is SNEGSKA (reference sequence). The CDR3: CSARDIIARGTNNSPLHF. CDR3 DNA: TGCAGTGCTAGAGATATAATAGCGAGGGGTACCAATAATTCACCCCTCCACTTT.

The chain carries TRBV7-2 and TRBJ1-4; D gene unclear. Germline values: CDR1 SGHTA, CDR2 FQGNSA. The CDR3 covers 15 residues. V lost 5 bases to trimming and J lost 8 bases, with 18 bases between them. The chain's CDR3 is CASSPDLGRREKLFF. The CDR3 bases are TGTGCCAGCAGCCCTGATCTCGGCCGAAGAGAAAAACTGTTTTTT.

This clonotype was recorded at least ten times. This chain uses TRBV15 with TRBJ2-4; perhaps D is TRBD1 or TRBD2 (5 bases each). This CDR3 contains 14 residues. V lost 0 bases, J lost 8 bases, and 11 bases lay in between. Germline V lookup: CDR1 LNHNV, CDR2 YYDKDF (reference sequence). The CDR3 reads CATSRDRLGDIQYF. The CDR3 nucleotides are TGTGCCACCAGCAGAGATCGATTGGGGGACATTCAGTACTTC.

The chain combines TRBV12-3 or TRBV12-4 with TRBJ1-4; D may be TRBD1 (5 bases). The V end was cut by 2 bases, the J end by 2 bases, with 9 bases between. The CDR3 is 15 amino acids. CDR3 DNA sequence: TGTGCCAGCAGTTTAACCACAGGCACTAATGAAAAACTGTTTTTT. Protein product: CASSLTTGTNEKLFF.

This rearrangement joins TRBV10-3 to TRBJ1-2; 12 nucleotides agree with TRBD1. The junction had 7 bases not matched to a gene; V was cut back by 6 bases and J by 2 bases. The CDR3 sequence is 16 residues long. Germline assignment: CDR1 ENHRY and CDR2 SYGVKD. CDR3 coding DNA: TGTGCCATCAGCCCGGGACAGGGGGCGCCGAACTATGGCTACACCTTC. It translates to CAISPGQGAPNYGYTF.

This clonotype has at least ten counts. V and J are TRBV10-3 and TRBJ1-2, with unresolved D. The CDR3 extends over 14 amino acids. V lost 7 bases to trimming and J lost 4 bases, with 16 bases between them. Germline assignment: CDR1 ENHRY and CDR2 SYGVKD. DNA of the CDR3: TGTGCCATCAAACAGCACTCTACCATCTATGGCTACACCTTC. This encodes CAIKQHSTIYGYTF.

This chain links TRBV6-2 or TRBV6-3 with TRBJ2-7, with 7 bases identical to TRBD1. The CDR3 sequence is 13 residues long. V was clipped by 7 bases and J by 6 bases; unmatched bases: 9. From germline, CDR1 is MNHEY and CDR2 SVGEGT. CDR3 sequence: CASIDRAAPEQYF. CDR3 nucleotides: TGTGCCAGCATCGACAGGGCCGCGCCCGAGCAGTACTTC.

The chain links TRBV3-1 to TRBJ2-1; tentatively, D is TRBD1 or TRBD2 (5 bases each). The germline V and J ends were trimmed by 0 bases and 8 bases, with 14 bases remaining between them. This CDR3 is built from 15 residues. Germline V gives CDR1 LGHDT, CDR2 YNNKEL (reference sequence). The CDR3 loop is CASSQERGRTDEQFF. CDR3 bases: TGTGCCAGCAGCCAAGAGAGGGGCCGAACGGATGAGCAGTTCTTC.

This clonotype has at least ten counts. The chain combines TRBV12-3 or TRBV12-4 with TRBJ2-3; D unresolved. V lost 2 bases and J 1 base, leaving 10 bases between the germline ends. The CDR3 is 15 amino acids. This CDR3 reads CASSLRARGTDTQYF. In nucleotides, the CDR3 is TGTGCCAGCAGTTTACGGGCTAGGGGCACAGATACGCAGTATTTT.

The chain has TRBV7-2 and TRBJ2-3, with 10 positions matching TRBD1. The CDR3 is made up of 17 amino acids. With 6 bases clipped from V and 6 bases from J, the junction kept 15 bases outside the gene matches. The germline gives CDR1 SGHTA, CDR2 FQGNSA. CDR3 sequence (DNA): TGTGCCAGCAGTTTTTCCGGGACAGGGGCCCCGGGGGATACGCAGTATTTT. It is translated as CASSFSGTGAPGDTQYF.

This clonotype has ten or more counts. This rearrangement joins TRBV7-6 to TRBJ2-5; perhaps D is TRBD1 or TRBD2 (7 bases each). Trimming removed 3 bases at V and 5 bases at J, with 10 bases between. The germline CDR1 and CDR2 sequences are SGHVS and FNYEAQ. This CDR3 has 13 amino acids. DNA for the CDR3: TGTGCCAGCAGCTTCCAGGGGGGGGAGACCCAGTACTTC. Residues: CASSFQGGETQYF.

The rearrangement joins TRBV7-2 to TRBJ1-2; D ambiguous. The V end lost 3 bases, the J end lost 7 bases, and 18 bases lay between the germline ends. The CDR3 has 15 residues. Germline-derived CDR1 and CDR2 are SGHTA and FQGNSA. CDR3 coding DNA: TGTGCCAGCAGCTTTTTAACTGGGGTTTTGCTTGGCTACACCTTC. Translation: CASSFLTGVLLGYTF.

This clonotype was detected many times. This chain links TRBV12-3 or TRBV12-4 with TRBJ1-1; 7 bases agree with TRBD1. The ends lost 5 bases at V and 4 bases at J; junction bases unmatched: 13. CDR3 size: 16 residues. The CDR3 region is CASSPDRAGIGTEAFF. DNA for the CDR3: TGTGCCAGCAGTCCCGACAGGGCAGGTATTGGCACTGAAGCTTTCTTT.